These T cell receptor beta chains were read from a single sample in a study of T cell changes during pregnancy in multiple sclerosis. Some clones are missing from TCRdb's copy, which holds only in-frame ones; the method was immunoSEQ multiplex PCR. The sample shows about 110,000 clones, 91% of them seen only once. The sample in question was peripheral blood, obtained before pregnancy. Receptors originate from a female donor with multiple sclerosis, enrolled in a pregnancy study. The CDR3 runs from the conserved cysteine through the conserved F or W. D genes are given only for firm matches. The size field is filled for only some rows; it gives once, few, many or a size class.

j_call: TRBJ2-1
d_call: TRBD2
clone_size: NA
v_call: TRBV6-5
cdr3_nt: TGTGCCAGCAGTTACTCCGAGGGAGGGGAGAATGAGCAGTTCTTC
cdr3_aa: CASSYSEGGENEQFF

j_call: TRBJ2-7
d_call: TRBD2
clone_size: NA
v_call: TRBV28
cdr3_nt: TGTGCCAGCAGTTTGTTAGCGGGAGGGTTTGTAAACGAGCAGTACTTC
cdr3_aa: CASSLLAGGFVNEQYF

j_call: TRBJ1-3
d_call: TRBD1
clone_size: NA
v_call: TRBV5-1
cdr3_nt: TGCGCCAGCAGCTTGGTAGGGACAGGGGGAAACACCATATATTTT
cdr3_aa: CASSLVGTGGNTIYF

j_call: TRBJ1-2
d_call: TRBD1
clone_size: NA
v_call: TRBV5-4
cdr3_nt: TGTGCCAGCAGCGGGGACAGGGTCTATGGCTACACCTTC
cdr3_aa: CASSGDRVYGYTF

j_call: TRBJ1-1
d_call: TRBD1
clone_size: NA
v_call: TRBV18
cdr3_nt: TGTGCCAGCTCATCCAAATATCCACAGGGGTCTATCACTGAAGCTTTCTTT
cdr3_aa: CASSSKYPQGSITEAFF

j_call: TRBJ2-2
d_call: TRBD1
clone_size: NA
v_call: TRBV5-6
cdr3_nt: TGTGCCAGCAGCGTGGAGGGGACAGGGCTCACCGGGGAGCTGTTTTTT
cdr3_aa: CASSVEGTGLTGELFF

j_call: TRBJ2-1
d_call: TRBD2
clone_size: NA
v_call: TRBV7-3
cdr3_nt: TGTGCCAGCAGCCCGGGGGGGGAGGGGCCAATCTTC
cdr3_aa: CASSPGGEGPIF

j_call: TRBJ1-5
d_call: NA
clone_size: NA
v_call: TRBV6-1
cdr3_nt: TGTGCCAGCAGTCCGGAGGTCCATCAGCCCCAGCATTTT
cdr3_aa: CASSPEVHQPQHF

j_call: TRBJ2-5
d_call: TRBD1
clone_size: NA
v_call: TRBV29-1
cdr3_nt: TGCAGCGTCACCTTCAGGACAGGCGACCAAGAGACCCAGTACTTC
cdr3_aa: CSVTFRTGDQETQYF

j_call: TRBJ2-7
d_call: TRBD2
clone_size: few
v_call: TRBV19
cdr3_nt: TGTGCCAGTAGTATGGGCGGGAGAAACGAGCAGTACTTC
cdr3_aa: CASSMGGRNEQYF

j_call: TRBJ2-3
d_call: NA
clone_size: NA
v_call: TRBV27
cdr3_nt: TGTGCCAGCAGTTTGGCCATAGGGGGTTTAACGCAGTATTTT
cdr3_aa: CASSLAIGGLTQYF

j_call: TRBJ2-7
d_call: NA
clone_size: NA
v_call: TRBV11-3
cdr3_nt: TGTGCCAGCAGGGCAGGGGAAATCTCCTACGAGCAGTACTTC
cdr3_aa: CASRAGEISYEQYF

j_call: TRBJ2-2
d_call: TRBD1
clone_size: once
v_call: TRBV27
cdr3_nt: TGTGCCAGCAGTACGGAGACAGGGGGCTACACCGGGGAGCTGTTTTTT
cdr3_aa: CASSTETGGYTGELFF

j_call: TRBJ2-4
d_call: TRBD2
clone_size: NA
v_call: TRBV27
cdr3_nt: TGTGCCAGCAGTTTGCGCCTTAGCGGGGGCCTGAAAAACATTCAGTACTTC
cdr3_aa: CASSLRLSGGLKNIQYF

j_call: TRBJ2-1
d_call: NA
clone_size: NA
v_call: TRBV11-3
cdr3_nt: TGTGCCAGCAGCTTAGTGTCGGATGAGCAGTTCTTC
cdr3_aa: CASSLVSDEQFF

j_call: TRBJ1-2
d_call: NA
clone_size: once
v_call: TRBV5-6
cdr3_nt: TGTGCCAGCAGCTTGGTATCCAGAGCGGCTAACTATGGCTACACCTTC
cdr3_aa: CASSLVSRAANYGYTF

j_call: TRBJ2-5
d_call: NA
clone_size: NA
v_call: TRBV29-1
cdr3_nt: TGCAGCGTGGCGACAACTCAAGAGACCCAGTACTTC
cdr3_aa: CSVATTQETQYF

j_call: TRBJ2-1
d_call: TRBD2
clone_size: NA
v_call: TRBV7-3
cdr3_nt: TGTGCCAGCAGCTTATTGGCGGGAGGGCCGGGGATTGAGCAGTTCTTC
cdr3_aa: CASSLLAGGPGIEQFF

j_call: TRBJ2-2
d_call: TRBD1
clone_size: NA
v_call: TRBV9
cdr3_nt: TGTGCCAGCAGCCAAGGGACAGGGGGCACCGGGGAGCTGTTTTTT
cdr3_aa: CASSQGTGGTGELFF

j_call: TRBJ2-1
d_call: TRBD2
clone_size: NA
v_call: TRBV5-1
cdr3_nt: TGCGCCAGCAGCCCTACTGGACTAGCGGGATGGAGTGAGCAGTTCTTC
cdr3_aa: CASSPTGLAGWSEQFF

j_call: TRBJ1-5
d_call: NA
clone_size: once
v_call: TRBV19
cdr3_nt: TGTGCCAGTAGTATCGGAGGGCCCCAGCATTTT
cdr3_aa: CASSIGGPQHF

j_call: TRBJ2-1
d_call: TRBD2
clone_size: NA
v_call: TRBV4-2
cdr3_nt: TGTGCCAGTCGAAAGAGGGGAGGGATAGACAATGAGCAGTTCTTC
cdr3_aa: CASRKRGGIDNEQFF

j_call: TRBJ1-2
d_call: NA
clone_size: NA
v_call: TRBV30
cdr3_nt: TGTGCCTGGAGGGAGGGCAACTATGGCTACACCTTC
cdr3_aa: CAWREGNYGYTF

j_call: TRBJ1-4
d_call: TRBD1
clone_size: NA
v_call: TRBV19
cdr3_nt: TGTGCCAGTAGTATTCGGGGACAGGGAGAAAAACTGTTTTTT
cdr3_aa: CASSIRGQGEKLFF

j_call: TRBJ2-1
d_call: TRBD1
clone_size: NA
v_call: TRBV27
cdr3_nt: TGTGCCAGCAGGACGGGACAGGGGGTCAATGAGCAGTTCTTC
cdr3_aa: CASRTGQGVNEQFF

j_call: TRBJ2-2
d_call: NA
clone_size: NA
v_call: TRBV7-6
cdr3_nt: TGTGCCAGCAGCTTAGGTTTCCTACACACCGGGGAGCTGTTTTTT
cdr3_aa: CASSLGFLHTGELFF

j_call: TRBJ1-2
d_call: NA
clone_size: NA
v_call: TRBV6-1
cdr3_nt: TGTGCCAGCAGTCCCGGGAGGGGAGGGTATGGCTACACCTTC
cdr3_aa: CASSPGRGGYGYTF

j_call: TRBJ1-1
d_call: NA
clone_size: NA
v_call: TRBV25-1
cdr3_nt: TGTGCCAGCAGTGTGCAGGGCAAAGCTTTCTTT
cdr3_aa: CASSVQGKAFF

j_call: TRBJ2-3
d_call: TRBD2
clone_size: NA
v_call: TRBV5-1
cdr3_nt: TGCGCCAGCAGCTTGAGTCTAGCGGGGGGCACAGATACGCAGTATTTT
cdr3_aa: CASSLSLAGGTDTQYF

j_call: TRBJ1-2
d_call: TRBD1
clone_size: once
v_call: TRBV11-2
cdr3_nt: TGTGCCAGCAGCCCAACAGGGGACTATGGCTACACCTTC
cdr3_aa: CASSPTGDYGYTF

j_call: TRBJ2-1
d_call: NA
clone_size: NA
v_call: TRBV6-5
cdr3_nt: TGTGCCAGCAGTTACTACAGGGATAATGAGCAGTTCTTC
cdr3_aa: CASSYYRDNEQFF

j_call: TRBJ1-1
d_call: NA
clone_size: NA
v_call: TRBV21-1
cdr3_nt: TGTGCCAGCAGCAGACAGGGGAACACTGAAGCTTTCTTT
cdr3_aa: CASSRQGNTEAFF

j_call: TRBJ1-1
d_call: NA
clone_size: NA
v_call: TRBV10-3
cdr3_nt: TGTGCCATCAGACCAGACACGAACACTGAAGCTTTCTTT
cdr3_aa: CAIRPDTNTEAFF

j_call: TRBJ1-1
d_call: NA
clone_size: NA
v_call: TRBV6-1
cdr3_nt: TGTGCCAGCAAAGCCAAGATGAACACTGAAGCTTTCTTT
cdr3_aa: CASKAKMNTEAFF

j_call: TRBJ1-5
d_call: TRBD1
clone_size: NA
v_call: TRBV4-3
cdr3_nt: TGCGCCAGCAGCCAAGGGACAGGGGTTAATCAGCCCCAGCATTTT
cdr3_aa: CASSQGTGVNQPQHF

j_call: TRBJ1-1
d_call: NA
clone_size: NA
v_call: TRBV5-1
cdr3_nt: TGCGCCAGCAGCAGGACAGCGAACACTGAAGCTTTCTTT
cdr3_aa: CASSRTANTEAFF

j_call: TRBJ2-2
d_call: TRBD1
clone_size: NA
v_call: TRBV4-3
cdr3_nt: TGCGCCAGCAGCCAAGATCCGCCCCGAGGGGGCGCGAACACCGGGGAGCTGTTTTTT
cdr3_aa: CASSQDPPRGGANTGELFF

j_call: TRBJ2-7
d_call: NA
clone_size: NA
v_call: TRBV7-6
cdr3_nt: TGTGCCAGCAGACCGACAGGCCCATCCTACGAGCAGTACTTC
cdr3_aa: CASRPTGPSYEQYF

j_call: TRBJ2-7
d_call: NA
clone_size: NA
v_call: TRBV25-1
cdr3_nt: TGTGCCAGCAGTGAGTTTAGCGGAGTCTACGAGCAGTACTTC
cdr3_aa: CASSEFSGVYEQYF

j_call: TRBJ1-2
d_call: TRBD1
clone_size: NA
v_call: TRBV6-1
cdr3_nt: TGTGCCAGCAGGTCCGGGACAGATTTTTATGGCTACACCTTC
cdr3_aa: CASRSGTDFYGYTF

j_call: TRBJ1-1
d_call: TRBD1
clone_size: NA
v_call: TRBV18
cdr3_nt: TGTGCCAGCTCACCACAGGCCGGACAGGGGGCGTCGGCTTTCTTT
cdr3_aa: CASSPQAGQGASAFF

j_call: TRBJ2-1
d_call: TRBD2
clone_size: NA
v_call: TRBV5-1
cdr3_nt: TGCGCCAGCAGCGTAACTAGCGGGGCGGACAATGAGCAGTTCTTC
cdr3_aa: CASSVTSGADNEQFF

j_call: TRBJ1-1
d_call: TRBD1
clone_size: NA
v_call: TRBV9
cdr3_nt: TGTGCCAGCAGCTTCACAGGGGACACTGAAGCTTTCTTT
cdr3_aa: CASSFTGDTEAFF

j_call: TRBJ1-1
d_call: TRBD1
clone_size: NA
v_call: TRBV30
cdr3_nt: TGTGCCTGGAGTACGGGACAGTTGAACACTGAAGCTTTCTTT
cdr3_aa: CAWSTGQLNTEAFF